This T cell receptor (beta chain) was identified during a study of cytomegalovirus exposure and HLA in healthy donors. Study outcomes and limitations: Most TCRs appeared rarely, but some public TCRs recurred in many donors.

Assay used: immunoSEQ multiplex PCR; TCRdb lists only in-frame clones, some missing. The top ten hold over 0.85% of the sample, which has roughly 270,000 clones, approximately 87% seen once. Germline values: CDR1 MDHEN, CDR2 SYDVKM. Trimming shortened V by 4 bases and J by 4 bases, and 16 bases separated the two germline ends. CDR3 size: 15 residues. As concerns this clone: The target antigen is unknown.

This receptor was taken from a woman between 18 and 29 years old in good health and CMV-seronegative. Sequencing was carried out using PBMCs. This chain links TRBV28 with TRBJ1-1; the D is unclear. The CDR3 loop reads CASSWMVGGSTEAFF. In nucleotides, the CDR3 is TGTGCCAGCAGTTGGATGGTAGGAGGAAGCACTGAAGCTTTCTTT.